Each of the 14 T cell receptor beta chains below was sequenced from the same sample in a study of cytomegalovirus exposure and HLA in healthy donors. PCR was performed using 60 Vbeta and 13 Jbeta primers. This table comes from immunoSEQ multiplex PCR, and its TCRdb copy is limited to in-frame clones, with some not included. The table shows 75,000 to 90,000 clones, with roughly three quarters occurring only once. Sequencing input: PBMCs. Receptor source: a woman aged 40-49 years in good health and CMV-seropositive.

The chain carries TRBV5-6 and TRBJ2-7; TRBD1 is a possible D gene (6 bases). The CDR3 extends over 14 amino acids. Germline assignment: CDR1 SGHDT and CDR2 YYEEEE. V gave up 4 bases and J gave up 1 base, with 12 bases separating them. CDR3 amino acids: CASSEDSASYEQYF. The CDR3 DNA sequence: TGTGCCAGCAGCGAGGACAGTGCGTCCTACGAGCAGTACTTC. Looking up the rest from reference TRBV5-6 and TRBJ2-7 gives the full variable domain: DAGVTQSPTHLIKTRGQQVTLRCSPKSGHDTVSWYQQALGQGPQFIFQYYEEEERQRGNFPDRFSGHQFPNYSSELNVNALLLGDSALYLCASSEDSASYEQYFGPGTRLTVT.

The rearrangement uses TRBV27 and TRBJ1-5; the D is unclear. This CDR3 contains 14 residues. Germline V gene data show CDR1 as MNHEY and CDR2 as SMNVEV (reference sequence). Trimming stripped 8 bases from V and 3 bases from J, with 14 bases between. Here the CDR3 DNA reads TGTGCCAGCGGCTCGCATCTAGTCAATCAGCCCCAGCATTTT. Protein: CASGSHLVNQPQHF.

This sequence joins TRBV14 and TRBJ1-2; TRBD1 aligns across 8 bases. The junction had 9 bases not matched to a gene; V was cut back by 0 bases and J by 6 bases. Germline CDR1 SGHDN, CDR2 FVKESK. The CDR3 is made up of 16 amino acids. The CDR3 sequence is CASSQDPGTGPDGYTF. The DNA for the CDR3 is TGTGCCAGCAGCCAAGACCCCGGGACAGGCCCGGATGGCTACACCTTC.

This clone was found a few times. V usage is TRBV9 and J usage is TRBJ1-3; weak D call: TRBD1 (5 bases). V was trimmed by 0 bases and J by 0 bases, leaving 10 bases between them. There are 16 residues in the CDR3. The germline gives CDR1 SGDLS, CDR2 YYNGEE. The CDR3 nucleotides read TGTGCCAGCAGCGTAGCTGGGGCCCACTCTGGAAACACCATATATTTT. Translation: CASSVAGAHSGNTIYF.

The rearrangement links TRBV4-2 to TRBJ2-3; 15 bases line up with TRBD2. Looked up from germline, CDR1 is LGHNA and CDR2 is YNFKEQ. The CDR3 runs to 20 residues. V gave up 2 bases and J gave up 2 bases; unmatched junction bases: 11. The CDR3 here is CASSQRVGTSGGPYTDTQYF. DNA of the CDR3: TGTGCCAGCAGCCAAAGAGTGGGGACTAGCGGGGGGCCATACACAGATACGCAGTATTTT.

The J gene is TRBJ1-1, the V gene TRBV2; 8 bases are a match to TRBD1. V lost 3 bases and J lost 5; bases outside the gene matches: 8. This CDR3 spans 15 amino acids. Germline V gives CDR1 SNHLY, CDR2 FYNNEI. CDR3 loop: CASSELLQGATEAFF. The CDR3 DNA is TGTGCCAGCAGTGAGTTATTGCAGGGGGCGACTGAAGCTTTCTTT.

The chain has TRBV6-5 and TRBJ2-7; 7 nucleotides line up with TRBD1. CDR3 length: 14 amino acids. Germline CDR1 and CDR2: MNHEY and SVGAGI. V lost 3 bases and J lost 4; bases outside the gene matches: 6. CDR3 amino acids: CASSYGTANYEQYF. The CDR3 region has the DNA TGTGCCAGCAGTTATGGGACAGCTAATTACGAGCAGTACTTC.

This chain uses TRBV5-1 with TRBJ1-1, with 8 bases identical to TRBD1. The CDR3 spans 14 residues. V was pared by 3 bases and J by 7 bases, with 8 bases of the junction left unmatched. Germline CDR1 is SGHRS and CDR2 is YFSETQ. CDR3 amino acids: CASSYNRGDIEAFF. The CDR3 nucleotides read TGCGCCAGCAGCTACAACAGGGGGGACATTGAAGCTTTCTTT. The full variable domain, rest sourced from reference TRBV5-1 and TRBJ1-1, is KAGVTQTPRYLIKTRGQQVTLSCSPISGHRSVSWYQQTPGQGLQFLFEYFSETQRNKGNFPGRFSGRQFSNSRSEMNVSTLELGDSALYLCASSYNRGDIEAFFGQGTRLTVV.

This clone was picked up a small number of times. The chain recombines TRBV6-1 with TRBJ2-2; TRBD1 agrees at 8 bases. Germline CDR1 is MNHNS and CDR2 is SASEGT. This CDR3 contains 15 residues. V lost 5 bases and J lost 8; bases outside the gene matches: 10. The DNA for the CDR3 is TGTGCCAGCAGTTCACGACAGGGGTCGTATGGGGAGCTGTTTTTT. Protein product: CASSSRQGSYGELFF.

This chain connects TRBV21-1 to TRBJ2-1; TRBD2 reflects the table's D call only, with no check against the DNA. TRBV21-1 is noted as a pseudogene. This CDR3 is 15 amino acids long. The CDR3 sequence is CASSKGQEASNEQFF. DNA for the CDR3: TGTGCCAGCAGCAAAGGGCAGGAGGCTAGCAATGAGCAGTTCTTC.

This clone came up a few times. The CDR3 is CASSQGPPGLVYNEQFF. CDR3 bases: TGCGCCAGCAGCCAAGGGCCCCCGGGACTGGTTTACAATGAGCAGTTCTTC. The chain uses TRBV4-1 and TRBJ2-1; perhaps TRBD2 as D (6 bases). V lost 1 base to trimming and J lost 4 bases, with 17 bases between them. The CDR3 sequence is 17 residues long. CDR1 is MGHRA, CDR2 YSYEKL, per germline.

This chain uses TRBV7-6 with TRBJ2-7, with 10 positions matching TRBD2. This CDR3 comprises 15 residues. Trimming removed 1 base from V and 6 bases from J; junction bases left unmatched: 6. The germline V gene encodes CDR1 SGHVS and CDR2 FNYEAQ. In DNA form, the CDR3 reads TGTGCCAGCAGCTTAGGGAGCGGGGGGGCAGGCGAGCAGTACTTC. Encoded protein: CASSLGSGGAGEQYF. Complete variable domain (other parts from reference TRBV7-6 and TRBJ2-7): GAGVSQSPRYKVTKRGQDVALRCDPISGHVSLYWYRQALGQGPEFLTYFNYEAQQDKSGLPNDRFSAERPEGSISTLTIQRTEQRDSAMYRCASSLGSGGAGEQYFGPGTRLTVT.

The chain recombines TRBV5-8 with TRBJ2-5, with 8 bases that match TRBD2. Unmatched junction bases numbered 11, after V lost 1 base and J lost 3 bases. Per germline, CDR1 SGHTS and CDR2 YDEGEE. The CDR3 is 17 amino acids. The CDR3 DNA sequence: TGTGCCAGCAGCTTGACTCGGGAGGGTTTGGGCAAAGAGACCCAGTACTTC. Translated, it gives CASSLTREGLGKETQYF.

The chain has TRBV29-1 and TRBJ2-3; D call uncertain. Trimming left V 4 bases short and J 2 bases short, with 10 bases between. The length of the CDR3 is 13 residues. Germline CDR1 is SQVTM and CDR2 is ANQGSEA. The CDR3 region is CSVAGRYTDTQYF. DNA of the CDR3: TGCAGCGTTGCTGGCAGATACACAGATACGCAGTATTTT.